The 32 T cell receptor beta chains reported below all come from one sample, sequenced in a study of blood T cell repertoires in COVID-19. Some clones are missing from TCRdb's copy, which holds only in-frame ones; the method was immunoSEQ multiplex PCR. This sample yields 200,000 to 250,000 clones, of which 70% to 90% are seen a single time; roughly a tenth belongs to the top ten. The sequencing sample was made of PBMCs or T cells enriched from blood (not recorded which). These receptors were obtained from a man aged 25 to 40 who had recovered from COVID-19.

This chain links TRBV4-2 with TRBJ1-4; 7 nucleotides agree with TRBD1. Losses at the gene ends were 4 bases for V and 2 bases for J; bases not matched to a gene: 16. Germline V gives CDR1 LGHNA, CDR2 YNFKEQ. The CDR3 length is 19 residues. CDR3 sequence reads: CASSRSATGSWGTNEKLFF. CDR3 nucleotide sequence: TGTGCCAGCAGCCGTTCTGCGACAGGGAGTTGGGGCACTAATGAAAAACTGTTTTTT.

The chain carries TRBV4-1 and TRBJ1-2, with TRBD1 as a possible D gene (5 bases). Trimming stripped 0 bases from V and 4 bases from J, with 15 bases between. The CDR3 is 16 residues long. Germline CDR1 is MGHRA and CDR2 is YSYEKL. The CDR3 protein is CASSQEDHGGTYGYTF. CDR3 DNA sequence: TGCGCCAGCAGCCAAGAAGATCACGGGGGAACCTATGGCTACACCTTC.

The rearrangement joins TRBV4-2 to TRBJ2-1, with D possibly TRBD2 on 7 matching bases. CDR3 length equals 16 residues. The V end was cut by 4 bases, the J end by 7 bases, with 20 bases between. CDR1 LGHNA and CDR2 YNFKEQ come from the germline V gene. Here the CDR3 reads CASSRQLGGRGNEQFF. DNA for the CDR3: TGTGCCAGCAGCCGCCAACTTGGGGGGAGGGGGAATGAGCAGTTCTTC.

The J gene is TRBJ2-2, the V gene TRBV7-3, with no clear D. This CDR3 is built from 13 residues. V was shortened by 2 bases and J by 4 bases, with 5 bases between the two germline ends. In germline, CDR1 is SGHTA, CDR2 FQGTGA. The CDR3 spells CASSLSFTGELFF. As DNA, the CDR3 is TGTGCCAGCAGCTTATCTTTCACCGGGGAGCTGTTTTTT.

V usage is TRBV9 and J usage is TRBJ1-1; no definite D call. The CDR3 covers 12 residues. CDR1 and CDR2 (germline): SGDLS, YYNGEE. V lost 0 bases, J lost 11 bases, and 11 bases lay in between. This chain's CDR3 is CASSVDFGVAFF. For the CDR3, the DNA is TGTGCCAGCAGCGTAGACTTCGGAGTTGCTTTCTTT.

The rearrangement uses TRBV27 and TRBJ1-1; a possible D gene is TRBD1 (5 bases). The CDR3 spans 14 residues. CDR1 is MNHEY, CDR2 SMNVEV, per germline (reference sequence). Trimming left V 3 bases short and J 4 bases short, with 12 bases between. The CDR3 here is CASSLSRAVTEAFF. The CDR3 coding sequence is TGTGCCAGCAGTTTGAGCAGGGCAGTCACTGAAGCTTTCTTT.

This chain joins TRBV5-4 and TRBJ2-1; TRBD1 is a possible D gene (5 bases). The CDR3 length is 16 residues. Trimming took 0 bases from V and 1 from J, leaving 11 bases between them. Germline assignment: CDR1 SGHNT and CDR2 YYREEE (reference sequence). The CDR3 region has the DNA TGTGCCAGCAGCTTGGATGGAGCAGGGTCCTACAATGAGCAGTTCTTC. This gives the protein CASSLDGAGSYNEQFF.

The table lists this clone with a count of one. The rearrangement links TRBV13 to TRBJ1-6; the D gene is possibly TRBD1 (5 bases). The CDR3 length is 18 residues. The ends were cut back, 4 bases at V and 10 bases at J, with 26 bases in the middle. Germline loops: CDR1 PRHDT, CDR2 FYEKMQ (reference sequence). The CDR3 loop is CASSYQRSATFRGSPLHF. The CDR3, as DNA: TGTGCCAGCAGCTATCAACGATCGGCGACATTTAGGGGATCACCCCTCCACTTT.

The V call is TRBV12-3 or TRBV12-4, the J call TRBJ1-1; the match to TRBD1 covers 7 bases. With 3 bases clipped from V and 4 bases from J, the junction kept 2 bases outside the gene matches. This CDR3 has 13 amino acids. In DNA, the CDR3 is TGTGCCAGCAGTTTGACAGGGAGCACTGAAGCTTTCTTT. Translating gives CASSLTGSTEAFF.

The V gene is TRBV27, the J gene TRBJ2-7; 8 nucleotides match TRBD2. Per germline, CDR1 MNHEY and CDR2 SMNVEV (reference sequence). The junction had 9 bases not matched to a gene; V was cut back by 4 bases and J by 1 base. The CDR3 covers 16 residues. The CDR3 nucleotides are TGTGCCAGCAGTTCCACACCGGGAGGGGTGTCCTACGAGCAGTACTTC. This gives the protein CASSSTPGGVSYEQYF.

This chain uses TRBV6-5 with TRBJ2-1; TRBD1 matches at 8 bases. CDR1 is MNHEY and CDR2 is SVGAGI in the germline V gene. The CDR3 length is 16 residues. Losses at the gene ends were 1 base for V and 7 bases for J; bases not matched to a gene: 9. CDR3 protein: CASSYLGQAGGNEQFF. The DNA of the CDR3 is TGTGCCAGCAGTTACTTGGGACAGGCCGGAGGGAATGAGCAGTTCTTC.

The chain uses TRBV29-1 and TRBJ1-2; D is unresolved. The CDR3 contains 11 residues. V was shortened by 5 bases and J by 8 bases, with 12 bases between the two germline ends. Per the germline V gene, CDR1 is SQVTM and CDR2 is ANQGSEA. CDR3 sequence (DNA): TGCAGCGTTATTGGAGGAAACGGCTACACCTTC. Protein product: CSVIGGNGYTF. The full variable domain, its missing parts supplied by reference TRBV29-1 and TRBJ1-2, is SAVISQKPSRDICQRGTSLTIQCQVDSQVTMMFWYRQQPGQSLTLIATANQGSEATYESGFVIDKFPISRPNLTFSTLTVSNMSPEDSSIYLCSVIGGNGYTFGSGTRLTVV.

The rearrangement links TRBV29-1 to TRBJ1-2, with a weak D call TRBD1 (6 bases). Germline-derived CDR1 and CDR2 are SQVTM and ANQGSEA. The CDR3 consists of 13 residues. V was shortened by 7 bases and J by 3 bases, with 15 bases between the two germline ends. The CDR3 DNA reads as TGCAGCGGGGGGGCAGGGGCTGACTATGGCTACACCTTC. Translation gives CSGGAGADYGYTF.

The CDR3 coding sequence is TGTGCCAGCAGCCCACCAGGGGATACGCAGTATTTT. Protein sequence: CASSPPGDTQYF. The chain combines TRBV11-3 with TRBJ2-3; tentative D call: TRBD1 (5 bases). The CDR3 is made up of 12 amino acids. The V end was cut by 5 bases, the J end by 6 bases, with 9 bases between. The germline gives CDR1 SGHNT, CDR2 YENEEA.

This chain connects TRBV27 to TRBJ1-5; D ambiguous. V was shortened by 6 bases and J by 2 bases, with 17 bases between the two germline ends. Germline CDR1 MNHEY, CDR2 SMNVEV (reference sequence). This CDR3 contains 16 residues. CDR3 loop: CASSPRSGEGNQPQHF. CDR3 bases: TGTGCCAGCAGCCCGCGATCCGGGGAGGGCAATCAGCCCCAGCATTTT.

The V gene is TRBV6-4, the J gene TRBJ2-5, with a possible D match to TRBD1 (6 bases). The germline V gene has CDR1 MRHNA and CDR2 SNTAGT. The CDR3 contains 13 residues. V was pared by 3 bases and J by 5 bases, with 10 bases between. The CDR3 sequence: CASSEQGGETQYF. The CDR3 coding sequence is TGTGCCAGCAGTGAACAGGGTGGGGAGACCCAGTACTTC.

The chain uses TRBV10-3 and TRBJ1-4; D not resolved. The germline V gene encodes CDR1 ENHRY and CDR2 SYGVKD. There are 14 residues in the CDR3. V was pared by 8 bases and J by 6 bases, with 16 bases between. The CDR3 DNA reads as TGTGCCATCTCGGAAGGACTGATCGATGAAAAACTGTTTTTT. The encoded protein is CAISEGLIDEKLFF.

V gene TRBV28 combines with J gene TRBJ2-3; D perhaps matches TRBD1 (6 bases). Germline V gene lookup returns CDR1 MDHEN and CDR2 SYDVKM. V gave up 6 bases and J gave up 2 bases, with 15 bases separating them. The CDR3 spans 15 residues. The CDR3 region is CASSQWTVPTDTQYF. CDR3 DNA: TGTGCCAGCAGCCAATGGACAGTCCCCACAGATACGCAGTATTTT.

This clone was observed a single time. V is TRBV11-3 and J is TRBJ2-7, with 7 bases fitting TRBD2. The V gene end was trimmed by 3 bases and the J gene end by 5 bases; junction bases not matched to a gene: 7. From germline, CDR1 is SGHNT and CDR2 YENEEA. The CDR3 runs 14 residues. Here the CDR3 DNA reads TGTGCCAGCAGCTTGGGGCTTACTAGCGACGAGCAGTACTTC. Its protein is CASSLGLTSDEQYF.

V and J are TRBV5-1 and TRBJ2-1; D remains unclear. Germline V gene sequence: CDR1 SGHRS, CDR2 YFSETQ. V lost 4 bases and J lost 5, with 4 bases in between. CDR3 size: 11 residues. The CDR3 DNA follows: TGCGCCAGCAGCCAGGACAATGAGCAGTTCTTC. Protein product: CASSQDNEQFF. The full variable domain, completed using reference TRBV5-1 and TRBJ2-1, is KAGVTQTPRYLIKTRGQQVTLSCSPISGHRSVSWYQQTPGQGLQFLFEYFSETQRNKGNFPGRFSGRQFSNSRSEMNVSTLELGDSALYLCASSQDNEQFFGPGTRLTVL.

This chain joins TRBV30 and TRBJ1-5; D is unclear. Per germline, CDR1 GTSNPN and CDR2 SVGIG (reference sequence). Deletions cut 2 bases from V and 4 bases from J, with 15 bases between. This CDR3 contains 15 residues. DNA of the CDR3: TGTGCCTGGAGTACGGGAAACAGTTTGAATCAGCCCCAGCATTTT. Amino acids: CAWSTGNSLNQPQHF.

Written as DNA, the CDR3 is TGCGCCAGCAGTGACCCTAGCGGGGGGTTAACGTCCATGGAGACCCAGTACTTC. Protein: CASSDPSGGLTSMETQYF. The chain employs TRBV10-2 and TRBJ2-5, with 11 positions matching TRBD2. Trimming at V came to 3 bases and at J to 5 bases, leaving 14 bases not matched to a gene. The germline V gene encodes CDR1 WSHSY and CDR2 SAAADI. This CDR3 comprises 18 residues.

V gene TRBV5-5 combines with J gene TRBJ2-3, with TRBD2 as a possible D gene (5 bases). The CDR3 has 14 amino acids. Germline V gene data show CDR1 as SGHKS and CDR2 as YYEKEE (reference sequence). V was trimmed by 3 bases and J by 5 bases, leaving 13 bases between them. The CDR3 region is CASSSGSLGDTQYF. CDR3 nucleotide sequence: TGTGCCAGCAGCTCGGGGTCTTTAGGAGATACGCAGTATTTT.

The CDR3 spells CASSSGLNEQFF. CDR3 DNA sequence: TGTGCCAGCAGCTCCGGACTCAATGAGCAGTTCTTC. The rearrangement links TRBV7-6 to TRBJ2-1; possibly TRBD2 for D (5 bases). The length of the CDR3 is 12 residues. Trimming shortened V by 4 bases and J by 6 bases, and 7 bases separated the two germline ends. Germline loops: CDR1 SGHVS, CDR2 FNYEAQ.

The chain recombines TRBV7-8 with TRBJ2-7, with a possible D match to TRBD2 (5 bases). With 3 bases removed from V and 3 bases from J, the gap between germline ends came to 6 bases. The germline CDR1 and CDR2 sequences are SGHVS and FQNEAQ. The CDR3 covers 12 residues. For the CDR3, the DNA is TGTGCCAGCAGCTTTAGCGTCTACGAGCAGTACTTC. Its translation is CASSFSVYEQYF.

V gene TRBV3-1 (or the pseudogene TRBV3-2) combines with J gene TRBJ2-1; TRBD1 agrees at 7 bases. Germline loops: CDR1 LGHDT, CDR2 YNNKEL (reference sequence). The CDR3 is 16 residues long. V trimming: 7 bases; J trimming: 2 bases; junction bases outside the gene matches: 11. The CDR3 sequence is CASTHRGHLPYNEQFF. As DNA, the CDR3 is TGTGCCAGCACCCACAGGGGCCACCTCCCCTACAATGAGCAGTTCTTC.

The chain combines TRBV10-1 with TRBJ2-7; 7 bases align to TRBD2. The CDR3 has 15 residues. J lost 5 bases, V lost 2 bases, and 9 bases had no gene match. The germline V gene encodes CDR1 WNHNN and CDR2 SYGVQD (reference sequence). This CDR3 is CASSETRGSSNEQYF. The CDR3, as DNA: TGCGCCAGCAGTGAGACTCGCGGGAGTTCCAACGAGCAGTACTTC.

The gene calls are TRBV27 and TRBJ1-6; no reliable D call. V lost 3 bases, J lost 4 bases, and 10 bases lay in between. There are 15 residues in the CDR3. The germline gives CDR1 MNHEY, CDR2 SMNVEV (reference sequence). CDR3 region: CASSLREGYNSPLHF. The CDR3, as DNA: TGTGCCAGCAGTTTGCGTGAGGGTTATAATTCACCCCTCCACTTT.

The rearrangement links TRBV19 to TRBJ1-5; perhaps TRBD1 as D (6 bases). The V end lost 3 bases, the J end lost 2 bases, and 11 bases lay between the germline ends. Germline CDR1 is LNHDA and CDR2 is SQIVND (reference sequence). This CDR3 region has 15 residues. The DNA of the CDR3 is TGTGCCAGTAGTATCCACAGGGTAGGCAATCAGCCCCAGCATTTT. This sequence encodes CASSIHRVGNQPQHF.

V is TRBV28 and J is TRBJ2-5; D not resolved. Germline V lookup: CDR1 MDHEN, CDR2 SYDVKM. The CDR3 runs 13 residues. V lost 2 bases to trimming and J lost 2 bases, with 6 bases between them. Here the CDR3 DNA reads TGTGCCAGCAGTTTAAACAATCAAGAGACCCAGTACTTC. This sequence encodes CASSLNNQETQYF.

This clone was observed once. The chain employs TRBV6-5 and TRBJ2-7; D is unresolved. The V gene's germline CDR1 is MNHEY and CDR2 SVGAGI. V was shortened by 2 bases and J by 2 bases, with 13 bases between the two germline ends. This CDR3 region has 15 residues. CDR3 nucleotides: TGTGCCAGCAGTTACGGTCAGGTTTCCGCCTACGAGCAGTACTTC. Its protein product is CASSYGQVSAYEQYF.

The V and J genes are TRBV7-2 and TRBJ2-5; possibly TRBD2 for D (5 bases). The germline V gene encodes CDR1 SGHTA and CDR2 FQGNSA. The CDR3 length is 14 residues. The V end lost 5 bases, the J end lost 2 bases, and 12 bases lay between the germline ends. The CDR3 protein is CASSEQPGQETQYF. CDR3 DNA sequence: TGTGCCAGCAGCGAACAACCGGGGCAAGAGACCCAGTACTTC. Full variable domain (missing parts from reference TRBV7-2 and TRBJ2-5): GAGVSQSPSNKVTEKGKDVELRCDPISGHTALYWYRQSLGQGLEFLIYFQGNSAPDKSGLPSDRFSAERTGGSVSTLTIQRTQQEDSAVYLCASSEQPGQETQYFGPGTRLLVL.